Below, 29 T cell receptor beta chains from the same sample are listed, as sequenced in a study of T cell repertoires in cytomegalovirus infection. In TCRdb, the reads were re-called with MiXCR into one record per CDR3 protein. This sample carries 450,000 to 600,000 distinct CDR3 sequences, approximately 40% of them seen once, and the ten largest clones take about 39%. Their specific antigens are unknown. This specimen consisted of cultured PBMCs, obtained from culture after CMV antigen stimulation. Source of these receptors: a human donor in good health (CMV status not recorded). Some clones in this sample may be carry-over from other donors' samples.

The chain has TRBV7-2 and TRBJ2-1, with D uncertain. The germline V gene has CDR1 SGHTA and CDR2 FQGNSA. V was shortened by 7 bases and J by 4 bases, with 20 bases between the two germline ends. The CDR3 has 16 residues. This chain's CDR3 is CASTIMAAVGYNEQFF. CDR3 sequence (DNA): TGTGCCAGCACCATCATGGCGGCGGTGGGATACAATGAGCAGTTCTTC. Based on the CDR3 plus reference TRBV7-2 and TRBJ2-1, the full variable domain is GAGVSQSPSNKVTEKGKDVELRCDPISGHTALYWYRQSLGQGLEFLIYFQGNSAPDKSGLPSDRFSAERTGGSVSTLTIQRTQQEDSAVYLCASTIMAAVGYNEQFFGPGTRLTVL.

The rearrangement uses TRBV5-4 and TRBJ2-2, with 9 bases identical to TRBD1. Germline CDR1 is SGHNT and CDR2 is YYREEE (reference sequence). The V segment lost 4 bases and the J segment 3 bases; nucleotides outside the gene matches: 7. This CDR3 spans 16 amino acids. CDR3 sequence (DNA): TGTGCCAGCAGCCAAAGACAGGGGGGTTACACCGGGGAGCTGTTTTTT. This encodes CASSQRQGGYTGELFF.

This clonotype was seen a handful of times. The CDR3 region has the DNA TGTGCCAGCGGGAGGACGTACGAGCAGTACTTC. Encoded protein: CASGRTYEQYF. The chain couples TRBV6-2 or TRBV6-3 to TRBJ2-7, with TRBD2 as a possible D gene (6 bases). V was trimmed by 8 bases and J by 4 bases, leaving 9 bases between them. CDR1 is MNHEY and CDR2 is SVGEGT in the germline V gene. The CDR3 has 11 amino acids.

This clonotype has a handful of counts. The V and J genes are TRBV4-1 and TRBJ2-6; the match to TRBD1 covers 7 bases. The CDR3 is 18 amino acids. The V gene end was trimmed by 4 bases and the J gene end by 0 bases; junction bases not matched to a gene: 9. Germline lookup yields CDR1 MGHRA and CDR2 YSYEKL. The DNA for the CDR3 is TGCGCCAGCAGCCCATGGACAGGCCTAAACTCTGGGGCCAACGTCCTGACTTTC. Amino acid sequence: CASSPWTGLNSGANVLTF.

The chain combines TRBV19 with TRBJ1-1; D is unclear. Germline values: CDR1 LNHDA, CDR2 SQIVND (reference sequence). V dropped 6 bases and J dropped 2 bases, with 7 bases sitting between them. CDR3 length: 12 residues. CDR3 DNA: TGTGCCAGTAGCCTAGACAACACTGAAGCTTTCTTT. Protein: CASSLDNTEAFF.

In its sample, this clonotype was seen a few times. V and J are TRBV7-2 and TRBJ2-5; either TRBD1 or TRBD2 may fit D (5 bases each). Trimming stripped 1 base from V and 4 bases from J, with 10 bases between. The CDR3 is made up of 14 amino acids. Germline V gene lookup returns CDR1 SGHTA and CDR2 FQGNSA. CDR3 DNA: TGTGCCAGCAGCTTAGTATCAGGGAGAGAGACCCAGTACTTC. It translates to CASSLVSGRETQYF.

A few counts support this clonotype. This chain joins TRBV2 and TRBJ2-3, with D possibly matching TRBD2 (5 bases). V lost 6 bases to trimming and J lost 0 bases, with 10 bases between them. Germline-derived CDR1 and CDR2 are SNHLY and FYNNEI. This CDR3 has 14 amino acids. This CDR3 is CASRADSSTDTQYF. For the CDR3, the DNA is TGTGCCAGCAGGGCGGACTCTAGCACAGATACGCAGTATTTT. The full variable domain, with the rest looked up from reference TRBV2 and TRBJ2-3, is EPEVTQTPSHQVTQMGQEVILRCVPISNHLYFYWYRQILGQKVEFLVSFYNNEISEKSEIFDDQFSVERPDGSNFTLKIRSTKLEDSAMYFCASRADSSTDTQYFGPGTRLTVL.

The genes are TRBV7-9 and TRBJ1-3; D gene unclear. The CDR3 length is 13 residues. In germline, CDR1 is SEHNR, CDR2 FQNEAQ (reference sequence). Trimming pared 5 bases from V and 10 bases from J, leaving 15 bases between. The CDR3 region has the DNA TGTGCCAGCAGCCGCGACCCACGATTTACCATATATTTT. Its protein product is CASSRDPRFTIYF.

In this sample, this clonotype turned up a few times. The chain joins TRBV9 to TRBJ1-1; a possible D gene is TRBD1 (6 bases). CDR3 length equals 15 residues. Between the trimmed V and J ends, which lost 0 bases and 3 bases, there was a span of 12 bases. CDR1 and CDR2 (germline): SGDLS, YYNGEE. The CDR3 here is CASSVEGVGYTEAFF. The DNA of the CDR3 is TGTGCCAGCAGCGTAGAGGGGGTAGGGTACACTGAAGCTTTCTTT.

This clonotype has just a few counts. The chain employs TRBV4-1 and TRBJ1-6; weak D call: TRBD1 (6 bases). Germline V gives CDR1 MGHRA, CDR2 YSYEKL. The CDR3 totals 17 residues. Trimming took off 0 bases at V and 0 bases at J, with 9 bases between the two ends. The CDR3 DNA reads as TGCGCCAGCAGCCAAGAGGGGGCTAGCTCCTATAATTCACCCCTCCACTTT. This gives the protein CASSQEGASSYNSPLHF.

This clonotype was seen only a few times. This chain connects TRBV12-3 or TRBV12-4 to TRBJ1-1; TRBD1 is a possible D gene (5 bases). The CDR3 loop spans 13 amino acids. The V and J ends lost 5 bases and 5 bases respectively, with 12 bases between them. CDR3 nucleotides: TGTGCCAGCAGTGTTCGATCAGGGACTGAAGCTTTCTTT. As protein: CASSVRSGTEAFF.

This clonotype has only a few counts. V and J are TRBV7-6 and TRBJ1-3, with no clear D. This CDR3 is 15 amino acids long. Trimming stripped 1 base from V and 0 bases from J, with 7 bases between. The germline V gene encodes CDR1 SGHVS and CDR2 FNYEAQ. Here the CDR3 DNA reads TGTGCCAGCAGCTTAGAGGTACGCTCTGGAAACACCATATATTTT. Protein product: CASSLEVRSGNTIYF.

CDR3: CASTRTSVETQYF. The CDR3 DNA sequence: TGTGCCAGCACCAGGACTAGCGTAGAGACCCAGTACTTC. The genes are TRBV7-2 and TRBJ2-5, with 9 bases identical to TRBD2. The CDR3 totals 13 residues. The V and J ends lost 7 bases and 4 bases, in that order; junction bases with no gene match: 4. Germline CDR1 reads SGHTA; CDR2 reads FQGNSA. The whole variable domain, filled in from reference TRBV7-2 and TRBJ2-5, reads GAGVSQSPSNKVTEKGKDVELRCDPISGHTALYWYRQSLGQGLEFLIYFQGNSAPDKSGLPSDRFSAERTGGSVSTLTIQRTQQEDSAVYLCASTRTSVETQYFGPGTRLLVL.

This clonotype was counted many times. J is TRBJ2-3 and V is TRBV7-2; D is unresolved. The V end lost 0 bases, the J end lost 6 bases, and 13 bases lay between the germline ends. The CDR3 has 15 amino acids. Germline loops: CDR1 SGHTA, CDR2 FQGNSA. The CDR3 sequence: CASSLASGGPDTQYF. CDR3 nucleotides: TGTGCCAGCAGCTTAGCGTCCGGTGGTCCGGATACGCAGTATTTT.

A few counts support this clonotype. The chain uses TRBV7-2 and TRBJ2-2, with 8 bases lining up with TRBD2. V shed 1 base and J 6 bases; nucleotides not matched to a gene: 7. The CDR3 is made up of 16 amino acids. CDR1 and CDR2 from the germline V gene are SGHTA and FQGNSA. CDR3 sequence: CASSLGWGLGAGELFF. CDR3 DNA sequence: TGTGCCAGCAGCTTAGGGTGGGGACTAGGTGCCGGGGAGCTGTTTTTT.

This rearrangement joins TRBV3-1 to TRBJ2-6; no clear D gene. CDR3 length: 16 amino acids. Germline loops: CDR1 LGHDT, CDR2 YNNKEL (reference sequence). Deletions cut 0 bases from V and 0 bases from J, with 6 bases between. The CDR3 is CASSQDLGSGANVLTF. CDR3 coding DNA: TGTGCCAGCAGCCAAGATCTGGGCTCTGGGGCCAACGTCCTGACTTTC.

This chain connects TRBV12-3 or TRBV12-4 to TRBJ2-4; tentative D call: TRBD1 (6 bases). Between the trimmed V and J ends, which lost 5 bases and 7 bases, there was a span of 12 bases. The CDR3 has 13 residues. The CDR3 DNA reads as TGTGCCAGCAGTACAGGGCTCGGGAACATTCAGTACTTC. Its translation: CASSTGLGNIQYF.

The table lists this clonotype with a few counts. The chain has TRBV2 and TRBJ2-6; TRBD1 might be the D (6 bases). V was trimmed by 7 bases and J by 0 bases, leaving 13 bases between them. Germline lookup yields CDR1 SNHLY and CDR2 FYNNEI. CDR3 length: 16 amino acids. This CDR3 is CASTLDRASGANVLTF. The CDR3 DNA follows: TGTGCCAGCACCCTGGACAGAGCCTCTGGGGCCAACGTCCTGACTTTC.

CDR3 coding DNA: TGTGCCAGCAGCTTTACAGGGGCGGATGGCTACACCTTC. Its translation: CASSFTGADGYTF. The chain carries TRBV7-9 and TRBJ1-2; 7 bases line up with TRBD1. The CDR3 has 13 amino acids. Germline loops: CDR1 SEHNR, CDR2 FQNEAQ (reference sequence). V shed 3 bases and J 6 bases; nucleotides not matched to a gene: 4.

The CDR3 sequence: CASSPWDGDTGELFF. The CDR3, as DNA: TGTGCCAGCAGCCCATGGGACGGCGACACCGGGGAGCTGTTTTTT. V usage is TRBV12-3 or TRBV12-4 and J usage is TRBJ2-2, with D possibly being TRBD1 or TRBD2 (5 bases each). Trimming left V 6 bases short and J 3 bases short, with 14 bases between. The CDR3 covers 15 residues.

This clonotype was picked up many times. The chain couples TRBV7-2 to TRBJ1-6; TRBD1 agrees at 8 bases. The CDR3 is 16 residues long. From germline, CDR1 is SGHTA and CDR2 FQGNSA. V lost 4 bases to trimming and J lost 3 bases; unmatched junction nucleotides: 5. This CDR3 reads CASSSGQAYYNSPLHF. The DNA of the CDR3 is TGTGCCAGCAGCTCGGGACAGGCCTACTATAATTCACCCCTCCACTTT.

The chain combines TRBV27 with TRBJ2-1; D gene ambiguous. V dropped 5 bases and J dropped 7 bases, with 12 bases sitting between them. CDR1 and CDR2 from the germline V gene are MNHEY and SMNVEV (reference sequence). CDR3 length: 13 residues. The CDR3 nucleotides are TGTGCCAGCAGTCTCGGAGTGGGGAATGAGCAGTTCTTC. Protein sequence: CASSLGVGNEQFF.

This clonotype came up a few times. This chain uses TRBV7-2 with TRBJ2-5; 10 bases agree with TRBD1. Germline assignment: CDR1 SGHTA and CDR2 FQGNSA. V was pared by 4 bases and J by 2 bases, with 4 bases of the junction left unmatched. This CDR3 has 15 residues. CDR3 in DNA: TGTGCCAGCAGCTCGCTGGGACAGGGGCAAGAGACCCAGTACTTC. This codes for CASSSLGQGQETQYF.

This clonotype has only a few counts. The chain carries TRBV12-3 or TRBV12-4 and TRBJ1-6; D is unclear. CDR3 size: 14 residues. The V and J ends lost 2 bases and 8 bases respectively, with 10 bases between them. The CDR3 DNA reads as TGTGCCAGCAGTTTAAACGGAGGCTATTCACCCCTCCACTTT. It is translated as CASSLNGGYSPLHF.

The table lists this clonotype with a few counts. V and J are TRBV7-2 and TRBJ2-7; D possibly corresponds to TRBD2 (5 bases). Germline V gene data show CDR1 as SGHTA and CDR2 as FQGNSA. The CDR3 extends over 12 amino acids. Between the trimmed V and J ends, which lost 4 bases and 9 bases, there was a span of 13 bases. The CDR3 DNA reads as TGTACCAGCAGCTCACCGGGAAACGCGCAGTACTTC. It translates to CTSSSPGNAQYF.

J is TRBJ2-7 and V is TRBV12-3 or TRBV12-4; no firm D call. The CDR3 runs 14 residues. The V end lost 3 bases, the J end lost 9 bases, and 18 bases lay between the germline ends. CDR3 DNA: TGTGCCAGCAGTTTCTCGGCAGGACCTTGGGGGCAGTACTTC. It translates to CASSFSAGPWGQYF.

The chain employs TRBV12-3 or TRBV12-4 and TRBJ1-1; D is perhaps TRBD1 (5 bases). The CDR3 sequence is 13 residues long. V was trimmed by 2 bases and J by 11 bases, leaving 15 bases between them. CDR3 in amino acids: CASSLNTQGIAFF. In DNA form, the CDR3 reads TGTGCCAGCAGTTTAAATACCCAGGGAATCGCTTTCTTT.

The chain links TRBV10-3 to TRBJ2-1, with a possible D match to TRBD2 (6 bases). Trimming left V 2 bases short and J 12 bases short, with 17 bases between. Germline V gene data show CDR1 as ENHRY and CDR2 as SYGVKD. This CDR3 contains 14 residues. CDR3 residues: CAISEGSGQMGQFF. The CDR3, as DNA: TGTGCCATCAGTGAGGGGAGCGGGCAAATGGGGCAGTTCTTC.

The rearrangement uses TRBV10-2 and TRBJ2-5; 7 bases are a match to TRBD2. The CDR3 spans 15 residues. V lost 2 bases and J lost 1; bases outside the gene matches: 4. Germline loops: CDR1 WSHSY, CDR2 SAAADI. The CDR3 reads CASSETIAGQETQYF. The DNA of the CDR3 is TGCGCCAGCAGTGAGACAATAGCGGGCCAAGAGACCCAGTACTTC.